Detailed here is one T cell receptor (beta chain). Its antigen is not known. This entry is derived from a study of T cells in localized non-small cell lung cancer. Study-wide points: A single tumor region was sequenced, leaving heterogeneity possible. A median about 50 of the top 100 tumor clones appeared in adjacent lung. In uninvolved adjacent lung, T cell clonality reached its highest value, exceeding tumor. Those with higher blood T cell density had longer overall survival.

Generated by immunoSEQ multiplex PCR, the TCRdb table keeps only in-frame clones and is missing some. The sample holds tens of thousands of clones, about nine tenths seen once. The sequence derives from a man aged 35 to 70 with stage II squamous cell lung carcinoma. The sequencing here drew on PBMCs, taken before any cancer treatment.

CDR3 nucleotides: TGTGCCAGCACTACGGGACGAACGCCAGATACGCAGTATTTT. Residues: CASTTGRTPDTQYF. The chain carries TRBV6-5 and TRBJ2-3; D is perhaps TRBD1 or TRBD2 (5 bases each). The CDR3 loop spans 14 amino acids. V shed 7 bases and J shed 4 bases, with 15 bases lying between them. CDR1 is MNHEY, CDR2 SVGAGI, per germline.